This T cell receptor (beta chain) comes out of a study of blood T cell repertoires in COVID-19. Study-level information: Sources were T cells, B-cell-depleted T cells, or PBMCs; the material itself was cDNA or gDNA.

Data came from immunoSEQ multiplex PCR; TCRdb stores just in-frame clones and leaves some out. The sample contains 430,000 or so clones, around 90% of which appear only once. One Seattle source followed patients from active infection through their disease course. Germline CDR1 SGHDT, CDR2 YYEEEE. V gave up 4 bases and J gave up 4 bases, with 3 bases separating them. This CDR3 is built from 11 residues. The material sequenced was peripheral blood. This sequence joins TRBV5-6 and TRBJ2-1, with unresolved D. This sequence originates from a young man with COVID-19, enrolled during active disease. The CDR3 sequence is CASSQYNEQFF. The CDR3 DNA sequence: TGTGCCAGCAGCCAGTACAATGAGCAGTTCTTC.